This T cell receptor beta chain was found in a study of blood T cell repertoires in COVID-19. In the study overall: Material from acute and convalescent COVID-19 was sourced from the United States, Italy and Spain.

Sequencing used immunoSEQ multiplex PCR; TCRdb keeps in-frame clones, though not all of them. This sample has approximately 190,000 clones, with 80% to 85% found just once. The germline gives CDR1 SGHRS, CDR2 YFSETQ. Trimming cost V 0 bases and J 4 bases; bases outside gene matches: 0. The CDR3 has 14 residues. This clonotype originated in a man between 35 and 55 years old who had recovered from COVID-19. This sequence joins TRBV5-1 and TRBJ2-1, with 8 bases that match TRBD1. The sample taken for sequencing was PBMCs or T cells enriched from blood (not recorded which). The CDR3 DNA reads as TGCGCCAGCAGCTTGGGACAGGGGTACAATGAGCAGTTCTTC. This translates into CASSLGQGYNEQFF.